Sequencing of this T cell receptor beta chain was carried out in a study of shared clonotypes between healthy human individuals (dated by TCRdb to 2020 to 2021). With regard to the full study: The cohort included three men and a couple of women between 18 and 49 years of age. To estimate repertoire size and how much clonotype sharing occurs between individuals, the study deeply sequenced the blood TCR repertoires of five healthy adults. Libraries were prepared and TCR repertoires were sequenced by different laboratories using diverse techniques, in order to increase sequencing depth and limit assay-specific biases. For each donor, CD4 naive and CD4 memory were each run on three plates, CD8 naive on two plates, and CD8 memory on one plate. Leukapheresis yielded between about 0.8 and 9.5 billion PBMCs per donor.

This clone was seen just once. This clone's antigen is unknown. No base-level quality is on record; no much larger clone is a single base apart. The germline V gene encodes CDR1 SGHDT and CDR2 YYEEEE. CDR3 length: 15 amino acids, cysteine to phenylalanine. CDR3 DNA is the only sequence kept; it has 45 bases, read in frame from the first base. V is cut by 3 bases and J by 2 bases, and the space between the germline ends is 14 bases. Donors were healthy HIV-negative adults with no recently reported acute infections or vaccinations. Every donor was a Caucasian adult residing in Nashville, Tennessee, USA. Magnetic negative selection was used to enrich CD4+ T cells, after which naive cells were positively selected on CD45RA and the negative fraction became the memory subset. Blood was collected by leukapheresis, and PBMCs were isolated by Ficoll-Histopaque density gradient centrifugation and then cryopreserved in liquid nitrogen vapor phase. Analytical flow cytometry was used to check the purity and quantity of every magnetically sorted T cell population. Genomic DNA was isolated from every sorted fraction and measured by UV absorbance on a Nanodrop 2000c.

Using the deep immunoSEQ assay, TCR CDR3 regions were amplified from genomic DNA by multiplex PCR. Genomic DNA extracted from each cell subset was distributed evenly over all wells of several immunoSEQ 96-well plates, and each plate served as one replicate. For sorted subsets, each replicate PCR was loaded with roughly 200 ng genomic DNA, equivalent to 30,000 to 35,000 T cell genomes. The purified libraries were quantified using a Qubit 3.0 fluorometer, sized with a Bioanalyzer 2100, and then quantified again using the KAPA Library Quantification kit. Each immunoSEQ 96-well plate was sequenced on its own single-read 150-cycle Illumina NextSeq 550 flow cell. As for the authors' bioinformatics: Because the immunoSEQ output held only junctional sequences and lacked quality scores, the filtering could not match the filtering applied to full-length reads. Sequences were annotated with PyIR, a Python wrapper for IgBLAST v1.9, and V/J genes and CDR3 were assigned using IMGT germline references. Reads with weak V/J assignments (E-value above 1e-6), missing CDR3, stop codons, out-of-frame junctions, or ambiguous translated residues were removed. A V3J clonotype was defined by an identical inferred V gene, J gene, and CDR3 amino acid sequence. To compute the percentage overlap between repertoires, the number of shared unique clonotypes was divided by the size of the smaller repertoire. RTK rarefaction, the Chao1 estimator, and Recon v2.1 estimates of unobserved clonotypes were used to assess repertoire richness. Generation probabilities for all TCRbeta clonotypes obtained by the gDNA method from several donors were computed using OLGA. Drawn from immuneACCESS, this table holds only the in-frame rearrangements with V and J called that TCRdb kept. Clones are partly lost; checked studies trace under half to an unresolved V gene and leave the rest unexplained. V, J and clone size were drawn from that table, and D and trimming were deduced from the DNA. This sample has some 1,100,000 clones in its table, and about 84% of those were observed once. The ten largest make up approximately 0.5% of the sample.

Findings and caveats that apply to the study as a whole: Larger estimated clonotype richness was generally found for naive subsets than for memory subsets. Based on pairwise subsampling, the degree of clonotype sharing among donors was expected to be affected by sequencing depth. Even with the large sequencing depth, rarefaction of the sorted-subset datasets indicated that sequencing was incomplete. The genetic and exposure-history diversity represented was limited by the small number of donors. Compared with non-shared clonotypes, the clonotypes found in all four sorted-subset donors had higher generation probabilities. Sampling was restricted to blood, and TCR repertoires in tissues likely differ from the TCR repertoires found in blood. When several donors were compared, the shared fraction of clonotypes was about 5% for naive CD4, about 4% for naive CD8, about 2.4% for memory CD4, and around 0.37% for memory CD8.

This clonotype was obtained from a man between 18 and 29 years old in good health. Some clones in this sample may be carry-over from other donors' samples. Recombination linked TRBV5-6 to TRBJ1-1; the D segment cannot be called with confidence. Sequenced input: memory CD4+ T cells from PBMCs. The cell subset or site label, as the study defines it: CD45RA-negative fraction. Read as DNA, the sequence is TGTGCCAGCAGCTGGAGGGCAGCTTCAAACACTGAAGCTTTCTTT. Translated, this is CASSWRAASNTEAFF.